This T cell receptor (beta chain) was identified in a study of T cell changes during pregnancy in multiple sclerosis. The CDR3 consists of 16 residues. Germline V gene data show CDR1 as LGHNA and CDR2 as YNFKEQ. The ends were cut back, 1 base at V and 2 bases at J, with 15 bases in the middle. Clones were sequenced by immunoSEQ multiplex PCR, and TCRdb holds only the in-frame ones, with some missing. The table lists 50,000 or so clones, 94% of them singletons, with around 0.6% in the top ten. Source: CD4+ T cells from peripheral blood mononuclear cells, taken in the second trimester of pregnancy. The receptor was derived from a female donor with multiple sclerosis, enrolled in a pregnancy study. V is TRBV4-2 and J is TRBJ2-7; the D gene is possibly TRBD1 (6 bases). The chain's CDR3 is CASSQVWDTLTYEQYF. CDR3 sequence (DNA): TGTGCCAGCAGCCAAGTGTGGGACACCCTAACCTACGAGCAGTACTTC.